These T cell receptor beta chains were read from a single sample in a study of immune evolution from preneoplasia to lung adenocarcinoma. Clones were read by immunoSEQ multiplex PCR, and TCRdb kept only the in-frame ones, dropping some. The sample yields some 6,300 clones, 60% to 85% seen once. Sequenced material: FFPE minimally invasive lung adenocarcinoma tissue. These receptors originate from a person aged 60 to 80 with lung adenocarcinoma. The conserved cysteine and the conserved F or W are not part of the CDR3 here. Fields, in order: V gene, CDR3 protein.

>TRBV6-6
ASSRGSAYQNYGYT
>TRBV9
ASSLTRPGGSDGYT
>TRBV29-1
SVGGLGQETQY
>TRBV5-4
ASSTAGGSYNEQF
>TRBV25-1
ASSEYKGSGNEQF
>TRBV1
TSSQSPRPAVTASTDTQY
>TRBV4-1
ASSQDRRLAAQETQY
>TRBV30
ASLGGPGDTGELF
>TRBV11-2
ASSPTSGRVGNEQF
>TRBV27
ASSLGPAGSYEQF
>TRBV6-4
GGNGGESNQPQH
>TRBV28
ASRPTGVGSYEQY
>TRBV30
AWSADYGYT
>TRBV6-1
ASNPGQGRPQH
>TRBV9
APKWGRPYNEQF
>TRBV19
ASSYRGKSQSRANVLT
>TRBV7-7
ASSADRGTGELF
>TRBV18
ASSQRTEIAY
>TRBV19
ASSTQGGLQETQY
>TRBV2
ASSVLAGGETQY
>TRBV29-1
SVSTGDHEQY
>TRBV27
ASSLGLAGFGELF
>TRBV18
ATRGTAVTGELF
>TRBV5-1
ASSQQGRGETQY
>TRBV7-6
ASSLGVGQGTNEQF
>TRBV6-1
ASRLTSGNTEQF
>TRBV10-1
ASSESLRGANTGELF
>TRBV30
AWVPGQGPMNTEAF
>TRBV19
ASSIVGPRGLAVTGANVLT
>TRBV28
ASSLGLARNTGELF
>TRBV29-1
SVHRAGETQY
>TRBV6-1
ASSEGEFDRVPYEQY
>TRBV6-5
ASSYGVELNTEAF
>TRBV23-1
ASSPTAGTRGFAQY
>TRBV11-3
ASSFQGSDTEAF
>TRBV5-1
ASSLEGAETQY
>TRBV7-9
ASSLEGASAGELF
>TRBV27
ASRDRVKSYEQY
>TRBV6-6
ASSPPLAGTNEQF
>TRBV10-1
ASSEGLAGPAAEKF
>TRBV6-1
ASSVHPLTSERGTQY
>TRBV7-9
ADSPDGGYEQY
>TRBV7-8
ASTPYAGGGYEQY
>TRBV4-1
ASSQEAGSVNEQF
>TRBV10-3
AISGGGSEQF
>TRBV29-1
SVGDRGTTDTQY
>TRBV6-5
ASSYGRGSTDTQY
>TRBV5-5
ASSPDREH
>TRBV2
ASSANEDQPQH
>TRBV4-1
ASSQDRLASGEETQY
>TRBV28
ASSLLGVNTGELF
>TRBV14
ASSQDSGRYYEQY
>TRBV4-2
ASSQDPGTGVYGYT
>TRBV7-9
ATTGQPRANEKLF
>TRBV30
AWILTDGTGELF
>TRBV7-9
ASSSSAANYGYT
>TRBV20-1
SARQGGPQH
>TRBV7-2
ASSSQAYEQY
>TRBV30
AWSVGSTNEKLF
>TRBV6-1
ASTSGQGLNQPQH